This T cell receptor (beta chain) is drawn from a study of blood T cell repertoires in COVID-19. Individuals drawn from 24 US areas were about 18 to 95 years old. Participants were placed into cohorts based on the clinical history they reported. Sequenced by immunoSEQ multiplex PCR; TCRdb stores in-frame clones only, minus some. The data contain roughly 180,000 clones, roughly 80% of them seen just once; the ten biggest clones take up around 4.3%. This clone was recorded once. In germline, CDR1 is SGHTA, CDR2 FQGNSA. V was clipped by 2 bases and J by 4 bases, with 10 bases between them. The CDR3 covers 14 residues.

This rearrangement joins TRBV7-2 to TRBJ2-3, with D unclear. Sequenced: PBMCs or T cells enriched from blood (not recorded which). This TCR came from a woman in her 50s who had recovered from COVID-19. The CDR3 reads CASSLPPVADTQYF. The DNA for the CDR3 is TGTGCCAGCAGCTTACCCCCAGTGGCAGATACGCAGTATTTT.